This entry describes one T cell receptor beta chain. This may be a read error: a much more frequent sequence differs by one nucleotide. Original handling: Estimation of nucleated cell counts was performed using reference gene primer amplification. Measured with immunoSEQ multiplex PCR; TCRdb has only the in-frame clones, and not every one. V and J calls and clone size are copied from that table; D and trimming were computed from the DNA. The sample has 250,000 to 350,000 clones, about 85% seen once. The data were taken from a study of blood T cell repertoires in COVID-19. About the research overall: The United States, Italy and Spain supplied acute and convalescent COVID-19 samples.

CDR1 is LNHDA, CDR2 SQIVND, per germline (reference sequence). The CDR3 contains 16 residues. The trim removed 9 bases at V and 8 bases at J, leaving 21 bases unmatched. The receptor comes from a human donor with COVID-19, enrolled during active disease. The donor label of this sample is uncertain. What was sequenced was peripheral blood. The chain combines TRBV19 with TRBJ1-2; 7 bases are a match to TRBD1. The CDR3 DNA sequence: TGTGCCAGCAGAACAGGGGCCATCCCCACGAGAGAAGGCTACACCTTC. It yields the protein CASRTGAIPTREGYTF.